What follows describes a single T cell receptor (beta chain). The CDR3 consists of 16 residues. Germline values: CDR1 LGHDT, CDR2 YNNKEL (reference sequence). Trimming shortened V by 0 bases and J by 7 bases, and 15 bases separated the two germline ends. This record belongs to a study of control samples from healthy donors and cancer patients. Assay used: immunoSEQ multiplex PCR; TCRdb lists only in-frame clones, some missing. Of 110,000 or so clones in the sample, more than 75% were seen once. The chain links TRBV3-1 (or the pseudogene TRBV3-2) to TRBJ2-2, with D maybe TRBD2 (5 bases). The clonotype originates from a man younger than 45 in good health. The sequenced sample was blood. CDR3 sequence reads: CASSQEKARGHGELFF. CDR3 bases: TGTGCCAGCAGCCAAGAGAAGGCCAGAGGGCACGGGGAGCTGTTTTTT.